This is a list of T cell receptor beta chains from one sample in a study of CD8+CD57+ T cells in acquired aplastic anemia. Using its own MiXCR run on the reads, TCRdb lists one record per CDR3 protein. Of about 98,000 distinct CDR3 sequences listed, 55% to 70% are singletons. Sequencing was done on a sample of sorted CD4+, CD8+, or CD8+CD57+ T cells (not recorded which) from PBMCs. These receptors were taken from a human donor with aplastic anemia. CDR3s include the opening cysteine and the closing phenylalanine or tryptophan. D genes are given only for firm matches. Clone size is not always given. Where it is, it says once, few, many or a class for expanded clones.

V	D	J	size	CDR3	DNA
TRBV29-1	.	TRBJ2-1	.	CSVEPAGSYNEQFF	TGCAGCGTTGAACCGGCGGGGTCCTACAATGAGCAGTTCTTC
TRBV19	.	TRBJ2-7	.	CASSITEYSYEQYF	TGTGCCAGTAGTATAACGGAATACTCCTACGAGCAGTACTTC
TRBV19	TRBD2	TRBJ2-1	.	CASSIAGAYNEQFF	TGTGCCAGTAGTATTGCGGGGGCCTACAATGAGCAGTTCTTC
TRBV7-9	.	TRBJ2-3	.	CASSRGSVDTQYF	TGTGCCAGCAGCCGAGGATCGGTAGATACGCAGTATTTT
TRBV2	TRBD1	TRBJ1-5	.	CASSEASADRGQPQHF	TGTGCCAGCAGTGAAGCATCTGCGGACAGGGGCCAGCCCCAGCATTTT
TRBV7-9	.	TRBJ1-1	.	CASIGGLNTEAFF	TGTGCCAGCATCGGGGGACTGAACACTGAAGCTTTCTTT
TRBV12-3/TRBV12-4	TRBD1	TRBJ2-7	.	CASSPSWDRAYEQYF	TGTGCCAGCAGTCCTTCTTGGGACAGGGCCTACGAGCAGTACTTC
TRBV10-3	.	TRBJ2-1	few	CAISSGREQFF	TGTGCCATCAGTTCCGGGCGGGAGCAGTTCTTC
TRBV7-6	.	TRBJ1-1	.	CASSLRLNTEAFF	TGTGCCAGCAGCCTAAGGTTGAACACTGAAGCTTTCTTT
TRBV5-6	.	TRBJ1-1	.	CASSYSSTEAFF	TGTGCCAGCAGCTACTCAAGCACTGAAGCTTTCTTT
TRBV12-3/TRBV12-4	.	TRBJ1-2	.	CASEAGRGTYGYTF	TGTGCCAGCGAAGCGGGGAGGGGTACCTATGGCTACACCTTC
TRBV10-3	.	TRBJ2-6	few	CATTITGTGANVLTF	TGTGCCACCACGATAACAGGGACTGGGGCCAACGTCCTGACTTTC
TRBV19	.	TRBJ1-6	.	CALPRGSPLHF	TGTGCCTTGCCAAGGGGTTCACCCCTCCACTTT
TRBV10-2	TRBD2	TRBJ2-7	few	CASSESLAGGPYEQYF	TGCGCCAGCAGTGAGAGTCTAGCGGGAGGGCCTTACGAGCAGTACTTC
TRBV12-3/TRBV12-4	.	TRBJ2-1	few	CASSLGGEYNEQFF	TGTGCCAGCAGTTTAGGCGGGGAATACAATGAGCAGTTCTTC
TRBV19	.	TRBJ2-7	once	CASSIEPVSYEQYF	TGTGCCAGTAGTATAGAGCCAGTCTCCTACGAGCAGTACTTC
TRBV7-2	TRBD2	TRBJ2-5	.	CASSTLGTRRETQYF	TGTGCCAGCAGCACCCTAGGGACTAGGAGAGAGACCCAGTACTTC
TRBV27	.	TRBJ1-6	many	CASSPILFNSPLHF	TGTGCCAGCAGTCCTATCCTATTCAATTCACCCCTCCACTTT
TRBV12-3/TRBV12-4	TRBD1	TRBJ1-1	.	CASSLAARGTEAFF	TGTGCCAGCAGTTTAGCCGCCAGGGGGACTGAAGCTTTCTTT
TRBV11-2	.	TRBJ2-7	once	CASSVRPSAEQYF	TGTGCCAGCAGTGTGAGACCTTCGGCCGAGCAGTACTTC
TRBV2	.	TRBJ1-1	.	CASTSGSLNTEAFF	TGTGCCAGCACGTCGGGGTCTCTGAACACTGAAGCTTTCTTT
TRBV5-4	.	TRBJ1-6	.	CASSRGEASSPLHF	TGTGCCAGCAGTAGAGGGGAGGCAAGTTCACCCCTCCACTTT
TRBV20-1	TRBD2	TRBJ2-7	.	CSARHSGNYEQYF	TGCAGTGCTAGGCATAGCGGGAACTACGAGCAGTACTTC
TRBV12-3/TRBV12-4	.	TRBJ2-7	.	CASCTGTGGTYEQYF	TGTGCCAGCTGTACCGGGACTGGCGGGACCTACGAGCAGTACTTC
TRBV20-1	TRBD2	TRBJ2-5	.	CRGLAGEGETQYF	TGCAGGGGACTAGCGGGGGAAGGAGAGACCCAGTACTTC
TRBV7-8	.	TRBJ2-7	once	CASSPYGAYEQYF	TGTGCCAGCAGCCCCTACGGAGCCTACGAGCAGTACTTC
TRBV20-1	TRBD2	TRBJ2-3	.	CSVCRAGGEDTQYF	TGCAGTGTATGTAGGGCGGGAGGGGAAGATACGCAGTATTTT
TRBV2	TRBD1	TRBJ1-6	.	CASNTGGRSPLHF	TGTGCCAGCAATACAGGGGGCAGGTCACCCCTCCACTTT
TRBV12-3/TRBV12-4	TRBD2	TRBJ2-1	.	CASKYGTKQFF	TGTGCCAGCAAGTACGGGACTAAGCAGTTCTTC
TRBV24-1	TRBD2	TRBJ2-3	few	CATSDSSGYTDTQYF	TGTGCCACCAGTGATTCTAGCGGCTACACAGATACGCAGTATTTT
TRBV15	TRBD2	TRBJ2-1	.	CATSRDLAGDVTQFF	TGTGCCACCAGCAGAGATCTAGCGGGAGACGTCACGCAGTTCTTC
TRBV9	TRBD2	TRBJ2-3	many	CASSGSGRGADTQYF	TGTGCCAGCAGTGGGAGCGGGAGGGGGGCAGATACGCAGTATTTT
TRBV7-9	.	TRBJ2-5	.	CASSLDWGHETQYF	TGTGCCAGCAGCCTTGACTGGGGACACGAGACCCAGTACTTC
TRBV10-3	.	TRBJ2-1	.	CAISLDRNNEQFF	TGTGCCATCAGTTTAGACAGAAACAATGAGCAGTTCTTC
TRBV25-1	.	TRBJ2-5	.	CAIGQQETQYF	TGTGCCATAGGACAGCAAGAGACCCAGTACTTC
TRBV7-3	TRBD1	TRBJ2-7	.	CASSLTGPPGQGIYEQYF	TGTGCCAGCAGCTTAACCGGACCCCCGGGACAGGGGATCTACGAGCAGTACTTC
TRBV24-1	.	TRBJ2-1	few	CATSDSTRHEQFF	TGTGCCACCAGTGACTCTACTAGGCATGAGCAGTTCTTC
TRBV2	TRBD2	TRBJ2-7	many	CASEAGGMTYEQYF	TGTGCCAGCGAAGCGGGAGGTATGACCTACGAGCAGTACTTC
TRBV12-3/TRBV12-4	.	TRBJ2-2	many	CASSLRGELFF	TGTGCCAGCAGTTTGCGCGGGGAGCTGTTTTTT
TRBV9	.	TRBJ2-3	.	CASNDGTDTQYF	TGTGCCAGCAACGATGGCACAGATACGCAGTATTTT
TRBV15	.	TRBJ2-3	.	CATSRSPAETDTQYF	TGTGCCACCAGCAGGAGCCCAGCGGAGACAGATACGCAGTATTTT
TRBV2	TRBD1	TRBJ2-7	few	CASRRRTGERYF	TGTGCCAGCAGAAGGAGGACAGGGGAAAGGTACTTC
TRBV24-1	.	TRBJ1-1	few	CATRSSLGNTEAFF	TGTGCCACCAGATCCTCTCTGGGGAACACTGAAGCTTTCTTT
TRBV2	.	TRBJ2-7	few	CASSAGRETYEQYF	TGTGCCAGCAGTGCCGGCCGGGAAACCTACGAGCAGTACTTC
TRBV20-1	TRBD1	TRBJ2-7	.	CSALGGAGSTYEQYF	TGCAGTGCCCTAGGGGGCGCAGGGTCCACCTACGAGCAGTACTTC
TRBV4-1	TRBD1	TRBJ1-1	many	CASSQDRTGAMNTEAFF	TGCGCCAGCAGCCAAGATAGAACAGGGGCCATGAACACTGAAGCTTTCTTT
TRBV15	.	TRBJ2-2	once	CATSRDVGASGELFF	TGTGCCACCAGCAGAGATGTGGGGGCATCCGGGGAGCTGTTTTTT
TRBV30	.	TRBJ2-7	.	CAWSVGGGNYEQYF	TGTGCCTGGAGTGTCGGAGGGGGCAACTACGAGCAGTACTTC
TRBV20-1	.	TRBJ2-1	.	CSASRSSGSYNEQFF	TGCAGTGCTAGTCGGTCCAGCGGATCCTACAATGAGCAGTTCTTC
TRBV20-1	.	TRBJ1-6	.	CSARDWQRGNSPLHF	TGCAGTGCTAGAGATTGGCAGCGGGGTAATTCACCCCTCCACTTT
TRBV20-1	TRBD2	TRBJ2-1	once	CSARHPLAGDYNEQFF	TGCAGTGCTAGACACCCGCTAGCGGGGGACTACAATGAGCAGTTCTTC
TRBV7-2	.	TRBJ1-5	.	CARSLGNQPQHF	TGTGCCCGCAGCTTAGGAAATCAGCCCCAGCATTTT
TRBV12-3/TRBV12-4	.	TRBJ1-1	.	CASSLGGVMNTEAFF	TGTGCCAGCAGTTTAGGGGGAGTCATGAACACTGAAGCTTTCTTT
TRBV3-1	TRBD1	TRBJ1-3	.	CASSRDSRNTIYF	TGTGCCAGCAGTCGGGACAGTAGAAACACCATATATTTT
TRBV29-1	TRBD2	TRBJ2-3	.	CSVAPGGPRADTQYF	TGCAGCGTTGCACCGGGAGGGCCTAGGGCAGATACGCAGTATTTT
TRBV9	TRBD1	TRBJ2-3	.	CASSVAGGQRLDTQYF	TGTGCCAGCAGCGTAGCTGGGGGACAGAGGCTAGATACGCAGTATTTT
TRBV7-2	TRBD1	TRBJ2-4	.	CASKKRGQNIQYF	TGTGCCAGCAAGAAAAGGGGGCAAAACATTCAGTACTTC